Below are 21 T cell receptor beta chains sequenced from a single sample in a study of blood T cell repertoires in COVID-19. Profiling relied on immunoSEQ multiplex PCR, and the TCRdb table lists in-frame clones only, not all of them. The data show about 350,000 clones, roughly 87% seen once. Sample: peripheral blood. These receptors were collected from a man aged 25 to 40 with COVID-19, enrolled during active disease.

This chain joins TRBV14 and TRBJ2-2; 10 bases map to TRBD1. This CDR3 has 17 amino acids. In germline, CDR1 is SGHDN, CDR2 FVKESK. V gave up 3 bases and J gave up 2 bases; unmatched junction bases: 6. In nucleotides, the CDR3 is TGTGCCAGCAGCCATCCTCGACAGGGGGCCAACACCGGGGAGCTGTTTTTT. Its protein is CASSHPRQGANTGELFF.

The rearrangement links TRBV5-6 to TRBJ1-1; D is perhaps TRBD1 (6 bases). The ends were cut back, 0 bases at V and 5 bases at J, with 20 bases in the middle. The CDR3 runs to 17 residues. CDR1 and CDR2 from the germline V gene are SGHDT and YYEEEE. CDR3 sequence reads: CASSLEGLRGKRTEAFF. The CDR3 DNA reads TGTGCCAGCAGCTTGGAGGGGCTCAGGGGAAAGAGGACTGAAGCTTTCTTT.

This clone was counted a few times. The V and J genes are TRBV14 and TRBJ2-1, with 8 positions matching TRBD2. This CDR3 comprises 16 residues. Germline V CDR1 and CDR2: SGHDN, FVKESK. Trimming cost V 3 bases and J 4 bases; bases outside gene matches: 8. DNA of the CDR3: TGTGCCAGCAGCCACCTGGCGGGAGGCTCGTACAATGAGCAGTTCTTC. It encodes CASSHLAGGSYNEQFF.

The rearrangement uses TRBV9 and TRBJ1-6; D perhaps matches TRBD1 (6 bases). The V gene's germline CDR1 is SGDLS and CDR2 YYNGEE. There are 15 residues in the CDR3. Trimming shortened V by 4 bases and J by 7 bases, and 15 bases separated the two germline ends. Here the CDR3 reads CASSTPGHLNSPLHF. The CDR3 DNA is TGTGCCAGCAGCACCCCGGGACACCTAAATTCACCCCTCCACTTT. Variable domain in full (rest from reference TRBV9 and TRBJ1-6): DSGVTQTPKHLITATGQRVTLRCSPRSGDLSVYWYQQSLDQGLQFLIQYYNGEERAKGNILERFSAQQFPDLHSELNLSSLELGDSALYFCASSTPGHLNSPLHFGNGTRLTVT.

This clone is a singleton in its sample. At one of its ends the junction is not consistent with the germline gene, which may arise from a read error. The V gene is TRBV7-3, the J gene TRBJ2-2; D unresolved. The germline V gene has CDR1 SGHTA and CDR2 FQGTGA. CDR3 length: 14 residues. Here the CDR3 reads CASSLTGYGGELFF. The CDR3 DNA is TGTGCCAGCAGCCTAACCGGTTATGGCGGGGAGCTGTTTTTT.

The chain employs TRBV7-2 and TRBJ2-3; D call uncertain. The CDR3 covers 13 residues. The V and J ends lost 2 bases and 2 bases respectively, with 5 bases between them. CDR1 SGHTA and CDR2 FQGNSA come from the germline V gene. The CDR3 nucleotides are TGTGCCAGCAGCTTACACTTCACAGATACGCAGTATTTT. Translated: CASSLHFTDTQYF.

The chain joins TRBV7-8 to TRBJ2-7, with 10 bases matching TRBD1. Losses at the gene ends were 3 bases for V and 8 bases for J; bases not matched to a gene: 13. The CDR3 runs 16 residues. Germline V CDR1 and CDR2: SGHVS, FQNEAQ. CDR3 loop: CASSFNRDRGRVQQYF. In nucleotides, the CDR3 is TGTGCCAGCAGCTTCAACCGGGACAGGGGTCGGGTTCAGCAGTACTTC.

A remark on this clone: This specimen includes other DNA sequences encoding the same CDR3. The chain is built from TRBV27 and TRBJ2-7, with 11 bases identical to TRBD1. The length of the CDR3 is 14 residues. After removal of 5 bases from V and 3 bases from J, the junction contained 3 bases not matched to a gene. Germline V gives CDR1 MNHEY, CDR2 SMNVEV (reference sequence). The CDR3 sequence is CASSPGTGGYEQYF. CDR3 in DNA: TGTGCCAGCAGTCCCGGGACAGGGGGCTACGAGCAGTACTTC.

About this clone: The same CDR3 arises from other DNA sequences in this sample as well. This chain joins TRBV19 and TRBJ2-3, with unresolved D. V lost 3 bases, J lost 1 base, and 5 bases lay in between. Germline CDR1 and CDR2: LNHDA and SQIVND (reference sequence). The CDR3 sequence is 13 residues long. DNA of the CDR3: TGTGCCAGTAGTATTCAGGGCACAGATACGCAGTATTTT. Amino acid sequence: CASSIQGTDTQYF.

This chain connects TRBV6-2 or TRBV6-3 to TRBJ1-4; 9 nucleotides match TRBD1. This CDR3 region has 17 residues. Losses at the gene ends were 0 bases for V and 5 bases for J; bases not matched to a gene: 7. Germline V lookup: CDR1 MNHEY, CDR2 SVGEGT. The CDR3, as DNA: TGTGCCAGCAGTTACTCAGTGGCGGGACAGGGAAATGAAAAACTGTTTTTT. It is translated as CASSYSVAGQGNEKLFF.

V usage is TRBV15 and J usage is TRBJ1-1, with unresolved D. Looked up from germline, CDR1 is LNHNV and CDR2 is YYDKDF (reference sequence). The V end was cut by 0 bases, the J end by 11 bases, with 16 bases between. The CDR3 loop spans 14 amino acids. CDR3 residues: CATSRDPERVSAFF. The CDR3 DNA is TGTGCCACCAGCAGAGATCCGGAACGGGTTTCGGCTTTCTTT.

CDR3 protein: CASSYKAGGPYEQYF. CDR3 DNA: TGTGCCAGCAGCTACAAAGCGGGAGGGCCCTACGAGCAGTACTTC. This rearrangement joins TRBV7-2 to TRBJ2-7, with TRBD2 matching over 10 bases. Losses at the gene ends were 4 bases for V and 2 bases for J; bases not matched to a gene: 5. Germline CDR1 is SGHTA and CDR2 is FQGNSA. CDR3 length: 15 residues.

The gene calls are TRBV5-1 and TRBJ2-3; TRBD2 matches at 8 bases. Germline V lookup: CDR1 SGHRS, CDR2 YFSETQ. The J segment lost 3 bases and the V segment lost 0 bases, leaving 6 bases of the junction unmatched. The CDR3 is 16 amino acids. CDR3 sequence reads: CASSLVAGGRTDTQYF. As DNA, the CDR3 is TGCGCCAGCAGCTTGGTCGCGGGGGGCAGGACAGATACGCAGTATTTT. Combining the CDR3 with reference TRBV5-1 and TRBJ2-3 gives the whole variable domain KAGVTQTPRYLIKTRGQQVTLSCSPISGHRSVSWYQQTPGQGLQFLFEYFSETQRNKGNFPGRFSGRQFSNSRSEMNVSTLELGDSALYLCASSLVAGGRTDTQYFGPGTRLTVL.

This clone appeared once. The CDR3 DNA follows: TGTGCCAGTAGTCCCTCCCAGCGGGGGGAGCAGTTCTTC. Translated, it gives CASSPSQRGEQFF. The chain joins TRBV19 to TRBJ2-1; 8 bases align to TRBD2. The CDR3 totals 13 residues. V lost 5 bases to trimming and J lost 10 bases; unmatched junction nucleotides: 7. Germline V lookup: CDR1 LNHDA, CDR2 SQIVND (reference sequence).

The chain recombines TRBV6-6 with TRBJ1-2; the D gene is possibly TRBD1 (5 bases). The CDR3 runs 15 residues. Germline V gene sequence: CDR1 MNHNY, CDR2 SVGAGI (reference sequence). With 0 bases removed from V and 2 bases from J, the gap between germline ends came to 10 bases. The CDR3 DNA reads as TGTGCCAGCAGTTACTCGTGGGGCGGAAACTATGGCTACACCTTC. As protein: CASSYSWGGNYGYTF.

This rearrangement joins TRBV24-1 to TRBJ2-1, with TRBD2 matching over 9 bases. Germline-derived CDR1 and CDR2 are KGHDR and SFDVKD. V gave up 4 bases and J gave up 13 bases; unmatched junction bases: 13. This CDR3 comprises 15 residues. CDR3 coding DNA: TGTGCCACCAGTGACCCTCTTAGGAGCGGGGGGCCCCAGTTCTTC. The encoded protein is CATSDPLRSGGPQFF.

The chain joins TRBV7-2 to TRBJ2-1; D is ambiguous. Germline V lookup: CDR1 SGHTA, CDR2 FQGNSA. Trimming removed 1 base from V and 6 bases from J, with 13 bases in between. The CDR3 has 15 amino acids. The CDR3 protein is CASSLGGARVNEQFF. The DNA for the CDR3 is TGTGCCAGCAGCTTAGGCGGAGCTCGGGTCAATGAGCAGTTCTTC.

The CDR3 sequence is CASSWAGTGYDEQYF. In DNA, the CDR3 is TGTGCCAGCAGCTGGGCAGGGACAGGGTACGACGAGCAGTACTTC. The gene calls are TRBV11-2 and TRBJ2-7; 9 bases line up with TRBD1. V dropped 4 bases and J dropped 5; count of bases not matched to a gene: 9. CDR1 is SGHAT, CDR2 FQNNGV, per germline. The CDR3 is 15 amino acids.

The chain recombines TRBV13 with TRBJ1-2; D perhaps matches TRBD1 (6 bases). Germline CDR1 and CDR2: PRHDT and FYEKMQ (reference sequence). The CDR3 runs 13 residues. Trimming pared 6 bases from V and 3 bases from J, leaving 11 bases between. This chain's CDR3 is CASSLRTDYGYTF. The CDR3 bases are TGTGCCAGCAGTTTAAGGACAGACTATGGCTACACCTTC.

V usage is TRBV6-5 and J usage is TRBJ2-1, with D perhaps TRBD2 (5 bases). Germline V gives CDR1 MNHEY, CDR2 SVGAGI. The germline V and J ends were trimmed by 5 bases and 7 bases, with 12 bases remaining between them. CDR3 length equals 13 residues. The CDR3 is CASSPVGGNEQFF. The CDR3 DNA reads TGTGCCAGCAGTCCTGTAGGAGGAAATGAGCAGTTCTTC.

In its sample, this clone was seen once. The gene calls are TRBV27 and TRBJ1-1; 8 bases fit TRBD1. The J segment lost 5 bases and the V segment lost 4 bases, leaving 6 bases of the junction unmatched. Germline V lookup: CDR1 MNHEY, CDR2 SMNVEV (reference sequence). The CDR3 is 14 amino acids. CDR3 coding DNA: TGTGCCAGCAGTTCCGGACAGGGATATACTGAAGCTTTCTTT. Translated: CASSSGQGYTEAFF.